This T cell receptor beta chain was obtained from a study of blood T cell repertoires in COVID-19. CDR1 and CDR2 from the germline V gene are MDHEN and SYDVKM. This CDR3 has 13 amino acids. V was trimmed by 2 bases and J by 10 bases, leaving 9 bases between them. Donors were grouped by their self-reported clinical history. Generated by immunoSEQ multiplex PCR, the TCRdb table keeps only in-frame clones and is missing some. The profile shows some 250,000 clones, around 85% of them singletons. The specimen sequenced was PBMCs or T cells enriched from blood (not recorded which). V usage is TRBV28 and J usage is TRBJ1-6, with D hard to call. The sequence was obtained from a woman in her fifties or sixties who had recovered from COVID-19. CDR3 in amino acids: CASSLRRRSPLHF. CDR3 nucleotides: TGTGCCAGCAGTTTAAGGAGGAGATCACCCCTCCACTTT.